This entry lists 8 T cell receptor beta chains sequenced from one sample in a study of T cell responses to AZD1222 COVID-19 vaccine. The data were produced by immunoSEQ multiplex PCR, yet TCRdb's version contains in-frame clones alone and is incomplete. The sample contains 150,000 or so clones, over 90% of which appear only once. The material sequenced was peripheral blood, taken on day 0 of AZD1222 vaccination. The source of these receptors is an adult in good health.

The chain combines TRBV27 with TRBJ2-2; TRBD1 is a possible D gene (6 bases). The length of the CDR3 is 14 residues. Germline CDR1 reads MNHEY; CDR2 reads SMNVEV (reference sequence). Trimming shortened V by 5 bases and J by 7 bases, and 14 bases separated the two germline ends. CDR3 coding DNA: TGTGCCAGCAGTCTAAACAGGGCCGGCGGGGAGCTGTTTTTT. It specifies CASSLNRAGGELFF.

The CDR3: CASSLVLGEQFF. Written as DNA, the CDR3 is TGTGCCAGCAGCTTAGTTTTGGGTGAGCAGTTCTTC. This chain joins TRBV7-9 and TRBJ2-1; D not certain. Trimming cost V 1 base and J 9 bases, with 7 bases left between them. The CDR3 spans 12 residues. CDR1 SEHNR and CDR2 FQNEAQ come from the germline V gene (reference sequence).

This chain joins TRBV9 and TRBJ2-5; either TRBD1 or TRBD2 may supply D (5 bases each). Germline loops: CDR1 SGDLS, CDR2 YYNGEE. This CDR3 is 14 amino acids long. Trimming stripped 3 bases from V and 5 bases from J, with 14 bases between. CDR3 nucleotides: TGTGCCAGCAGCGGGGGCCCTTGGAGGGAGACCCAGTACTTC. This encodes CASSGGPWRETQYF.

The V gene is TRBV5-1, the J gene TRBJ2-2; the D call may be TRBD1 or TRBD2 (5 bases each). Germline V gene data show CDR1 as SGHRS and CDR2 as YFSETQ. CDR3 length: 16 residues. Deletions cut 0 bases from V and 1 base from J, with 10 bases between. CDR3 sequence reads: CASSLGGRLNTGELFF. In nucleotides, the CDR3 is TGCGCCAGCAGCTTGGGGGGACGGTTGAACACCGGGGAGCTGTTTTTT. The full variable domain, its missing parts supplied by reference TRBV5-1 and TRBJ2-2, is KAGVTQTPRYLIKTRGQQVTLSCSPISGHRSVSWYQQTPGQGLQFLFEYFSETQRNKGNFPGRFSGRQFSNSRSEMNVSTLELGDSALYLCASSLGGRLNTGELFFGEGSRLTVL.

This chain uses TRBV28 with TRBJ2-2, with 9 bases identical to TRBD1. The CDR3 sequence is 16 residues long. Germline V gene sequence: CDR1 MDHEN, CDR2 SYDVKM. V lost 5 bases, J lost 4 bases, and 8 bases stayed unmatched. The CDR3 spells CASSPTGGAGTGELFF. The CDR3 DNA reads TGTGCCAGCAGTCCCACAGGGGGCGCGGGCACCGGGGAGCTGTTTTTT.

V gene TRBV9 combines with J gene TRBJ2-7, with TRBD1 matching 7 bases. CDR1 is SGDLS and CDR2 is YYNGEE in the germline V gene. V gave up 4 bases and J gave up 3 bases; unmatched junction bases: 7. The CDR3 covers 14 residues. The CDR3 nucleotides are TGTGCCAGCAGCCCTGGACAGGACAACTACGAGCAGTACTTC. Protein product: CASSPGQDNYEQYF.

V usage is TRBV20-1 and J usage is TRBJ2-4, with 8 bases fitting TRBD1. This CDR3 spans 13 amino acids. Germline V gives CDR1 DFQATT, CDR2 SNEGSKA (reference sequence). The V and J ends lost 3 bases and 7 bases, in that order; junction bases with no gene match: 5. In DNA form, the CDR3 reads TGCAGTGCTAGTGGACAGGGCGGCAACATTCAGTACTTC. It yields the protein CSASGQGGNIQYF.

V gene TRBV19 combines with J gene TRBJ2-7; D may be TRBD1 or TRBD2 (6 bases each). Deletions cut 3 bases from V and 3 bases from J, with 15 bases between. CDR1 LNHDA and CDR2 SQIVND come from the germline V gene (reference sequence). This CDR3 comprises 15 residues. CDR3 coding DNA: TGTGCCAGTAGTATCGCTGAGGGGGGCTTCTACGAGCAGTACTTC. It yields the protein CASSIAEGGFYEQYF.